This T cell receptor (beta chain) was identified in a study of T cells in localized non-small cell lung cancer. Findings of the study overall: Owing to sequencing of a solitary tumor region, heterogeneity cannot be discounted. Median detection of top 100 tumor clones in adjacent lung was 57 clones. Adjacent uninvolved lung tissue had the highest T cell clonality, exceeding tumor.

This CDR3 has 11 amino acids. The V gene lost 5 bases and the J gene lost 5 bases, with 3 bases spanning the gap. CDR1 is LNHDA and CDR2 is SQIVND in the germline V gene (reference sequence). Some clones are missing from TCRdb's copy, which holds only in-frame ones; the method was immunoSEQ multiplex PCR. The sample lists fewer than 20,000 clones; approximately 80% were seen once. Remarks on this clone: Antigen specificity is unknown.

This sample comprised peripheral blood, obtained before any cancer treatment. This receptor was identified in a male donor at least 60 years old with stage I lung adenocarcinoma. The chain combines TRBV19 with TRBJ2-2; D is unclear. The chain's CDR3 is CASSVTGELFF. The CDR3 DNA reads TGTGCCAGTAGTGTAACCGGGGAGCTGTTTTTT.